The present T cell receptor (beta chain) was sequenced within a study of blood T cell repertoires in COVID-19. Study-level background: Sites in the United States, Italy and Spain provided acute and convalescent COVID-19 samples. T cells, B-cell-depleted T cells, or PBMCs supplied cDNA or gDNA.

The length of the CDR3 is 14 residues. V trimming: 8 bases; J trimming: 2 bases; junction bases outside the gene matches: 8. In germline, CDR1 is SQVTM, CDR2 ANQGSEA. In the source study's methods: Reference gene primer amplification in the assay estimated nucleated cell counts. TCRdb's table, derived via immunoSEQ multiplex PCR, lists solely in-frame clones and lacks some. The V and J calls and the clone size are those of that table, but D and trimming were determined from the DNA. Found here are about 240,000 clones, about four fifths of them singletons; the top ten hold roughly 9.6%. Source material: peripheral blood. This sequence joins TRBV29-1 and TRBJ1-2, with 10 bases that match TRBD1. This clonotype was obtained from a woman older than 75 with acute or convalescent COVID-19. CDR3 amino acids: CSTGTGASNYGYTF. In DNA form, the CDR3 reads TGCAGCACCGGGACAGGGGCTTCGAACTATGGCTACACCTTC.